This T cell receptor beta chain was retrieved from a study of T cell responses to AZD1222 COVID-19 vaccine. Study-wide findings and caveats: Clonal diversity was possibly underestimated, and the donors were mostly white British, with more females. Across spike, vaccine-associated CD4 TCRs were found, dominant at 160-218 and 743-854. Repertoire sampling was restricted to post-peak T cell response timepoints. Increased Spike-specific TCR breadth and depth were observed after two AZD1222 doses.

Trimming removed 0 bases at V and 1 base at J, with 4 bases between. CDR1 and CDR2 (germline): SGHKS, YYEKEE (reference sequence). CDR3 length: 14 amino acids. The assay was immunoSEQ multiplex PCR, and TCRdb's table has in-frame clones only and misses some. The data contain 150,000 to 180,000 clones, 88% of them singletons. Concerning this clone: Antigen: not known.

This receptor was identified in an adult in good health. The rearrangement uses TRBV5-5 and TRBJ2-2; D unclear. Sequences were derived from peripheral blood, sampled on day 0 of AZD1222 vaccination. The CDR3 sequence is CASSLAGNTGELFF. CDR3 nucleotides: TGTGCCAGCAGCTTGGCCGGGAACACCGGGGAGCTGTTTTTT. The complete variable domain, with remaining parts taken from reference TRBV5-5 and TRBJ2-2, reads DAGVTQSPTHLIKTRGQQVTLRCSPISGHKSVSWYQQVLGQGPQFIFQYYEKEERGRGNFPDRFSARQFPNYSSELNVNALLLGDSALYLCASSLAGNTGELFFGEGSRLTVL.